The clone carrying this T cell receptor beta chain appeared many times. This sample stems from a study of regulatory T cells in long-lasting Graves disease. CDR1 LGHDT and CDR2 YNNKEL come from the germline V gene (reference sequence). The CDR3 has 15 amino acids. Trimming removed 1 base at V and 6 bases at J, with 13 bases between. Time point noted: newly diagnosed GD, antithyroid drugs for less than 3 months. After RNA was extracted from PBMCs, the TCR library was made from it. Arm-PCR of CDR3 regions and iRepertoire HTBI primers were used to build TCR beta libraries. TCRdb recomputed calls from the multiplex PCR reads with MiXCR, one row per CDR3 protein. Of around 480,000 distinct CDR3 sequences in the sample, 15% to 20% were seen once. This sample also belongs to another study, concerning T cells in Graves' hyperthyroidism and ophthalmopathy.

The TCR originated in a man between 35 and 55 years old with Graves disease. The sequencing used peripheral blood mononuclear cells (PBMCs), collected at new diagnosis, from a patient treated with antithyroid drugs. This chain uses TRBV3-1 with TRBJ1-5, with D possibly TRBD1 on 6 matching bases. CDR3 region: CASSQGTGSAQPQHF. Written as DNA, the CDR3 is TGTGCCAGCAGCCAAGGAACAGGGTCCGCTCAGCCCCAGCATTTT. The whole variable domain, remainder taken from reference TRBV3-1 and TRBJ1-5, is DTAVSQTPKYLVTQMGNDKSIKCEQNLGHDTMYWYKQDSKKFLKIMFSYNNKELIINETVPNRFSPKSPDKAHLNLHINSLELGDSAVYFCASSQGTGSAQPQHFGDGTRLSIL.